The source of this TCR beta chain is a study of control samples from healthy donors and cancer patients. The CDR3 totals 10 residues. CDR1 is SQVTM, CDR2 ANQGSEA, per germline. The V end was cut by 6 bases, the J end by 8 bases, with 10 bases between. Using immunoSEQ multiplex PCR, the repertoire was profiled, and TCRdb retains in-frame clones only, with some absent. The table has some 49,000 clones, about 86% seen once. The chain carries TRBV29-1 and TRBJ1-1; no clear D. The sequence came from a woman aged 45-60 years with lung cancer. Input material: PBMCs. Written as DNA, the CDR3 is TGCAGCGTCGTGGATCCCGAAGCTTTCTTT. As protein: CSVVDPEAFF.